This T cell receptor beta chain was profiled in a study of metastatic and nonmetastatic thyroid tumors. The CDR3 contains 15 residues. Trimming cost V 1 base and J 2 bases, with 8 bases left between them. Germline CDR1 reads SGHVS; CDR2 reads FNYEAQ. TCRdb re-clonotyped the PCR reads via MiXCR. The data contain several thousand clones, 14% to 15% of them singletons. Until they underwent thyroid surgery, no patient had received any treatment. The sequenced sample was blood. The chain is built from TRBV7-6 and TRBJ2-2; the D gene could be TRBD1 or TRBD2 (5 bases each). The receptor was derived from a female donor with papillary thyroid cancer or a benign thyroid nodule (not recorded which). Some clones in this sample may be carry-over from other donors' samples. The CDR3 loop is CASSLGGANTGELFF. CDR3 DNA: TGTGCCAGCAGCTTAGGAGGGGCCAACACCGGGGAGCTGTTTTTT.